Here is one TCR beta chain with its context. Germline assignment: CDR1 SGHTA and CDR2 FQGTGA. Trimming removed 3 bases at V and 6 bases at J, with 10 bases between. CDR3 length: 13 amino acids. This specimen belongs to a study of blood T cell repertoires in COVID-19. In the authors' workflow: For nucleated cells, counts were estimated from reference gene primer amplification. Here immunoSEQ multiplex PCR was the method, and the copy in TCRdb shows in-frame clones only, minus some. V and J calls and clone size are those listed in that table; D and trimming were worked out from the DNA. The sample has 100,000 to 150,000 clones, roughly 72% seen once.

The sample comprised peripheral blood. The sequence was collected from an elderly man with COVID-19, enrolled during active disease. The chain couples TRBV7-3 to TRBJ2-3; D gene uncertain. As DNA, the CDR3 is TGTGCCAGCAGCTTCACAATATCGGATACGCAGTATTTT. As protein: CASSFTISDTQYF.